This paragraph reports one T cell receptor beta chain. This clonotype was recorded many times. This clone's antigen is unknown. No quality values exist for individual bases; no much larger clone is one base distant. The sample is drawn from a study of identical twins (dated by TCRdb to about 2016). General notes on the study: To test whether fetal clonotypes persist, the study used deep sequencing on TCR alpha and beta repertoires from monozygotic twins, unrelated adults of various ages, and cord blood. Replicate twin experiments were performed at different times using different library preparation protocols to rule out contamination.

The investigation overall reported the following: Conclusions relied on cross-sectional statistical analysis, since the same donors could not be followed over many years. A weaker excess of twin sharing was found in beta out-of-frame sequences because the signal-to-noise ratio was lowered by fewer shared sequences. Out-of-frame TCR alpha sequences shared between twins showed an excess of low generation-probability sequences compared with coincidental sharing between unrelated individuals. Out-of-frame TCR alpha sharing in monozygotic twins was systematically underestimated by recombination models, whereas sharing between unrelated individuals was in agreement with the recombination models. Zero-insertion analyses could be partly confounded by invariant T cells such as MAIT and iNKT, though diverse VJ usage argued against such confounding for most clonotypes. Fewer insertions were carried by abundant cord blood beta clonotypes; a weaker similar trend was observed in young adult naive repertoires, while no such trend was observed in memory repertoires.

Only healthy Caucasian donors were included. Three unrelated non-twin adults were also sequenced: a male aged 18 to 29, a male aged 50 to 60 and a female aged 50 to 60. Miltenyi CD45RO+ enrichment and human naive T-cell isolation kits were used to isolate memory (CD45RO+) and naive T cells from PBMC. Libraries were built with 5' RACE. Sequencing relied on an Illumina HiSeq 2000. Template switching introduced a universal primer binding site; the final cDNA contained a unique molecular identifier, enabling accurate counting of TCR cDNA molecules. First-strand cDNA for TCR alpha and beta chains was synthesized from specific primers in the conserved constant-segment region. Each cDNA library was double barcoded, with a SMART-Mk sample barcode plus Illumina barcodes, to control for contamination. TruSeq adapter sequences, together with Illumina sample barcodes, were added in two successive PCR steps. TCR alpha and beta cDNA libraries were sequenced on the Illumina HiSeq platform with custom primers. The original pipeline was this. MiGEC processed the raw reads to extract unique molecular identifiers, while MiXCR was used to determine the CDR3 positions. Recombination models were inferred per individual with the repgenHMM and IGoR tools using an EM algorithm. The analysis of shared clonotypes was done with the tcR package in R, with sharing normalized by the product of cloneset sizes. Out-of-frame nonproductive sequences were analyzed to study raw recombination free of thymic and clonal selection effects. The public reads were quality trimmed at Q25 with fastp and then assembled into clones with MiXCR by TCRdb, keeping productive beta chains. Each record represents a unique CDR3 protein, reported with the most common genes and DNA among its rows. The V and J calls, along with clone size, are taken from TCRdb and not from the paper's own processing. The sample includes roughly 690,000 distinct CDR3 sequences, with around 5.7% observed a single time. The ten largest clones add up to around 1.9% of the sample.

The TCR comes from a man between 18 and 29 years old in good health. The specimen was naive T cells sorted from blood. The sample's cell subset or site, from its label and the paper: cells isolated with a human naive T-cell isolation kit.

The encoded CDR3 is CASSVGTAPYEQYF. The bases are TGCGCCAGCAGCGTCGGGACAGCGCCATACGAGCAGTACTTC. The receptor chain draws on TRBV5-1 and TRBJ2-7, and TRBD1 matches 7 of the central bases. Sequences SGHRS (CDR1) and YFSETQ (CDR2) are obtained from the germline V gene. The CDR3, cysteine through phenylalanine, is 14 amino acids long. This entry keeps only the CDR3 DNA: 42 bases, framed from base 1. Trimmed from V: 4 bases; trimmed from J: 4 bases; junction bases lacking a gene match: 8.